The rows below give T cell receptor beta chains drawn from one sample of a study of radiation and T cells in renal cell carcinoma. Sequenced by immunoSEQ multiplex PCR; TCRdb stores in-frame clones only, minus some. The sample has about 130,000 clones, about 88% seen once. The sample consisted of blood, taken from a patient whose treatment included radiotherapy and nephrectomy. These receptors were collected from a woman aged 45-60 years with renal cell carcinoma. Both conserved end residues are part of each CDR3. Fields, in order: clone size, D gene, J gene, V gene, CDR3 protein, CDR3 DNA. D genes are given only for firm matches. Expanded clones get a size class; other rows say once, few or many, or leave the size out.

size: -; D: -; J: TRBJ1-2; V: TRBV2; CDR3: CASSEVLRAGRGGYTF; DNA: TGTGCCAGCAGTGAAGTCTTGCGGGCAGGGCGGGGTGGCTACACCTTC
size: -; D: -; J: TRBJ2-5; V: TRBV6-1; CDR3: CASTLGGWETQYF; DNA: TGTGCCAGCACCCTAGGGGGGTGGGAGACCCAGTACTTC
size: few; D: -; J: TRBJ1-4; V: TRBV5-6; CDR3: CASNRNRDEKLFF; DNA: TGTGCCAGCAACCGGAACAGGGATGAAAAACTGTTTTTT
size: -; D: -; J: TRBJ2-7; V: TRBV6-5; CDR3: CASSYSGTGGTYEQYF; DNA: TGTGCCAGCAGTTACTCCGGGACTGGGGGGACCTACGAGCAGTACTTC
size: few; D: TRBD1; J: TRBJ1-1; V: TRBV18; CDR3: CASSTTGETEAFF; DNA: TGTGCCAGCTCCACTACAGGGGAGACTGAAGCTTTCTTT
size: -; D: -; J: TRBJ1-4; V: TRBV7-9; CDR3: CASSLGAGRDEKLFF; DNA: TGTGCCAGCAGCTTAGGGGCAGGGAGGGACGAAAAACTGTTTTTT
size: -; D: -; J: TRBJ1-2; V: TRBV5-6; CDR3: CASSLLDGNYGYTF; DNA: TGTGCCAGCAGCTTACTGGACGGGAACTATGGCTACACCTTC
size: -; D: -; J: TRBJ2-5; V: TRBV2; CDR3: CAIRDDETQYF; DNA: TGTGCCATCCGAGACGATGAGACCCAGTACTTC
size: once; D: -; J: TRBJ2-5; V: TRBV6-1; CDR3: CASRSLGAETQYF; DNA: TGTGCCAGCAGAAGCCTAGGAGCAGAGACCCAGTACTTC
size: -; D: TRBD1; J: TRBJ2-7; V: TRBV19; CDR3: CASREDRGSYEQYF; DNA: TGTGCCAGCCGAGAGGACAGGGGCTCCTACGAGCAGTACTTC
size: -; D: -; J: TRBJ2-7; V: TRBV7-9; CDR3: CASSPRDEQYF; DNA: TGTGCCAGCAGCCCCCGCGACGAGCAGTACTTC
size: -; D: TRBD1; J: TRBJ1-1; V: TRBV19; CDR3: CASSIDRRQGTEAFF; DNA: TGTGCCAGTAGTATAGATCGACGACAGGGCACTGAAGCTTTCTTT
size: few; D: -; J: TRBJ1-6; V: TRBV7-2; CDR3: CASSPPLDGTPLHF; DNA: TGTGCCAGCAGCCCCCCCCTCGACGGTACACCCCTCCACTTT
size: -; D: -; J: TRBJ1-5; V: TRBV7-2; CDR3: CASSLKADSNQPQHF; DNA: TGTGCCAGCAGCTTAAAAGCAGATAGCAATCAGCCCCAGCATTTT
size: few; D: -; J: TRBJ2-6; V: TRBV27; CDR3: CASSLLVAGANVLTF; DNA: TGTGCCAGCAGTTTATTAGTGGCTGGGGCCAACGTCCTGACTTTC
size: -; D: -; J: TRBJ1-1; V: TRBV2; CDR3: CASNVRENTEAFF; DNA: TGTGCCAGCAACGTGAGAGAGAACACTGAAGCTTTCTTT
size: -; D: TRBD1; J: TRBJ1-5; V: TRBV7-3; CDR3: CASGQVNQPQHF; DNA: TGTGCCAGTGGACAGGTAAATCAGCCCCAGCATTTT